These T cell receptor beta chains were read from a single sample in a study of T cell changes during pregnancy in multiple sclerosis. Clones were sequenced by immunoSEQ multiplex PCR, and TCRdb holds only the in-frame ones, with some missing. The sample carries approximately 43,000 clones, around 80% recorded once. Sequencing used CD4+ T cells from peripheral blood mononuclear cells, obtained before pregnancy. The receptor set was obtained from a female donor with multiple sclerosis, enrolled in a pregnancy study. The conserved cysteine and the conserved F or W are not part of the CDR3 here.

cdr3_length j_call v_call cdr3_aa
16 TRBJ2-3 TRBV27 ASSRKPTGTFSTDTQY
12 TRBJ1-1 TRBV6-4 ASKVGSANTEAF
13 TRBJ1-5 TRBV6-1 ASSVETGTNQPQH
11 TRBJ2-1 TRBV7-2 ASSLKREGEQF
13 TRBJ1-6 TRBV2 ASSVQGADNSPLH
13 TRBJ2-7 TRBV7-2 ASSADRVISYEQY
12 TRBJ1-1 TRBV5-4 ASSYRDRSPEAF
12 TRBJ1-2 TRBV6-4 ASSPDGKNYGYT
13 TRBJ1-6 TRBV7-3 ASSLNGGADSPLH
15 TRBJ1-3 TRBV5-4 ASSLPGVGSSGNTIY
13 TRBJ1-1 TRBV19 ASSDDNRDSTEAF
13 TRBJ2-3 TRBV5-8 ASSRGLSSTDTQY
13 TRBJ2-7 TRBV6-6 ASSSGQGISYEQY
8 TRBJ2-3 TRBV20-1 SAARQTQY
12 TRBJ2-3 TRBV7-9 ALAGGRTTDTQY
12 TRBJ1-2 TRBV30 AWSVGQGAGGYT
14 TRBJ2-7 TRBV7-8 ASSPRSVTGGYEQY
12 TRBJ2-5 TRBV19 ASNPGDVGETQY
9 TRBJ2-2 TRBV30 CGQYTGELF
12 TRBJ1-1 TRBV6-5 ASSPRTGGTEAF
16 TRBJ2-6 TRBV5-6 ASSLTQAPASGANVLT
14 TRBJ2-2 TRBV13 ASTSRSSENTGELF
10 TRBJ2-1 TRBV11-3 ASSLGQGLQF
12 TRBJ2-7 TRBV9 ASSPGSSAYEQY
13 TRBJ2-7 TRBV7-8 ASSTPFQGSREQY
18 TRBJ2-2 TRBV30 AWSVPLRDRGLRRTGELF
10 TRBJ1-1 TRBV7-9 ASSRLSTEAF
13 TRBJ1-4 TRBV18 ASSPLGQGKEKLF
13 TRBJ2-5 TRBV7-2 ASSPLSAGRETQY
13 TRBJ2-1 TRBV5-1 ASSLTSGGQDEQF